This TCR beta chain was observed in a study of cytomegalovirus exposure and HLA in healthy donors. The germline CDR1 and CDR2 sequences are SGHAT and FQNNGV. Germline trimming cut 4 bases from V and 4 bases from J; bases unmatched to any gene: 4. The length of the CDR3 is 13 residues. This PCR relied on a set of 60 Vbeta primers and 13 Jbeta primers. Assay used: immunoSEQ multiplex PCR; TCRdb lists only in-frame clones, some missing. The sample yields about 80,000 clones, less than 80% seen once. The rearrangement uses TRBV11-2 and TRBJ2-7, with 7 bases lining up with TRBD1. Sequenced material: PBMCs. This TCR was recovered from a human donor in good health. CDR3 loop: CASSSWDSYEQYF. In DNA, the CDR3 is TGTGCCAGCAGCTCCTGGGACAGTTACGAGCAGTACTTC.